This entry lists 8 T cell receptor beta chains sequenced from one sample in a study of shared clonotypes between healthy human individuals. TCRdb's copy holds only in-frame clones and misses some; the assay was immunoSEQ multiplex PCR. The sample has 630,000 or so clones; 95% to 98% are singletons. Naive CD8 cells comprised CD45RO-negative, CCR7-positively selected cells, excluding terminally differentiated effector memory CD45RA+ cells. Sequencing was performed on naive CD8+ T cells sorted from blood. The receptors stem from a man in his thirties or forties in good health.

Note on this clone: Other DNA sequences in this sample translate to the same CDR3. The chain couples TRBV27 to TRBJ2-7; D uncertain. Germline CDR1 is MNHEY and CDR2 is SMNVEV (reference sequence). The ends were cut back, 3 bases at V and 1 base at J, with 7 bases in the middle. The CDR3 contains 13 residues. The DNA for the CDR3 is TGTGCCAGCAGTTTGGGTCCATCCTACGAGCAGTACTTC. Translated, it gives CASSLGPSYEQYF.

The chain carries TRBV9 and TRBJ2-3; D uncertain. Germline V gene sequence: CDR1 SGDLS, CDR2 YYNGEE. The ends were cut back, 4 bases at V and 4 bases at J, with 7 bases in the middle. The CDR3 length is 12 residues. The CDR3 coding sequence is TGTGCCAGCAGCTTATCTCCAGATACGCAGTATTTT. It encodes CASSLSPDTQYF.

This chain joins TRBV11-3 and TRBJ2-5; a possible D gene is TRBD1 (5 bases). CDR1 is SGHNT and CDR2 is YENEEA in the germline V gene. V was shortened by 5 bases and J by 5 bases, with 12 bases between the two germline ends. The CDR3 is 13 amino acids. CDR3 sequence reads: CASSTDTGETQYF. CDR3 DNA: TGTGCCAGCAGCACGGACACCGGGGAGACCCAGTACTTC.

The chain is built from TRBV15 and TRBJ2-2; TRBD1 matches 11 bases. In germline, CDR1 is LNHNV, CDR2 YYDKDF (reference sequence). J gave up 4 bases and V 3 bases, and 4 bases lay outside the gene matches. The CDR3 covers 16 residues. For the CDR3, the DNA is TGTGCCACCAGCAGCTGGACAGGGGGCATCACCGGGGAGCTGTTTTTT. It translates to CATSSWTGGITGELFF.

The chain joins TRBV27 to TRBJ2-1, with D maybe TRBD2 (6 bases). Trimming stripped 4 bases from V and 0 bases from J, with 13 bases between. Germline V gives CDR1 MNHEY, CDR2 SMNVEV (reference sequence). CDR3 length: 16 residues. CDR3 loop: CASSWGTSISYNEQFF. CDR3 in DNA: TGTGCCAGCAGTTGGGGGACTTCTATCTCCTACAATGAGCAGTTCTTC.

The chain recombines TRBV29-1 with TRBJ2-3; D unclear. V lost 4 bases to trimming and J lost 0 bases, with 5 bases between them. Germline loops: CDR1 SQVTM, CDR2 ANQGSEA. The CDR3 length is 12 residues. The CDR3 sequence: CSVVTSTDTQYF. The CDR3 DNA is TGCAGCGTTGTAACCAGCACAGATACGCAGTATTTT.

The rearrangement links TRBV2 to TRBJ1-4; D may be TRBD1 (5 bases). Germline CDR1 SNHLY, CDR2 FYNNEI. CDR3 length: 16 residues. V lost 11 bases, J lost 8 bases, and 27 bases lay in between. CDR3 nucleotides: TGTGCCTCCTCGGAGGGGTCTGGGAATATGGGCGAAAAACTGTTTTTT. It is translated as CASSEGSGNMGEKLFF.

Points on this clone: Other DNA sequences in this specimen translate into the identical CDR3. The CDR3 here is CASSLAVGTDTQYF. CDR3 in DNA: TGCGCCAGCAGCTTGGCCGTGGGCACAGATACGCAGTATTTT. The chain recombines TRBV5-1 with TRBJ2-3, with D unclear. CDR1 and CDR2 from the germline V gene are SGHRS and YFSETQ. Trimming left V 0 bases short and J 1 base short, with 6 bases between. The CDR3 spans 14 residues.